A selection of T cell receptor beta chains follows, all from one sample in a study of post-analysis software for immune sequencing data. Each CDR3 protein gets one entry after TCRdb re-called the PCR reads with MiXCR. The sample lists 650,000 to 900,000 distinct CDR3 sequences; around 46% were seen once. The sequenced sample was blood. The source of these receptors is a girl aged 10 to 17 with multiple sclerosis. CDR3s include the opening cysteine and the closing phenylalanine or tryptophan. A D gene is named only where the DNA matches it firmly. The size field is filled for only some rows; it gives once, few, many or a size class.

D gene: NA
J gene: TRBJ2-3
clone size: NA
V gene: TRBV7-2
CDR3 DNA: TGTGCCAGCACTGACCCCCAACTTTTCTACGGCACAGATACGCAGTATTTT
CDR3 protein: CASTDPQLFYGTDTQYF

D gene: TRBD2
J gene: TRBJ2-7
clone size: NA
V gene: TRBV27
CDR3 DNA: TGTGCCAGCAGTCCAACGGAGGGACTAGGGGCGGTGGAGCAGTACTTC
CDR3 protein: CASSPTEGLGAVEQYF

D gene: TRBD2
J gene: TRBJ2-5
clone size: NA
V gene: TRBV28
CDR3 DNA: TGTGCCAGCAGTCTGAGACCGGGACTAAGAAGACAAGAGACCCAGTACTTC
CDR3 protein: CASSLRPGLRRQETQYF

D gene: TRBD1
J gene: TRBJ2-7
clone size: NA
V gene: TRBV27
CDR3 DNA: TGTGCCAGCAGCCCCACCGGGACAGGGAGATACGAGCAGTACTTC
CDR3 protein: CASSPTGTGRYEQYF

D gene: NA
J gene: TRBJ2-1
clone size: NA
V gene: TRBV12-3/TRBV12-4
CDR3 DNA: TGTGCCAGCAGTAACAAAGGTCAGCTAAACAATGAGCAGTTCTTC
CDR3 protein: CASSNKGQLNNEQFF

D gene: TRBD2
J gene: TRBJ2-7
clone size: few
V gene: TRBV29-1
CDR3 DNA: TGCAGCGTTCGACTAGCGGTCTACGAGCAGTACTTC
CDR3 protein: CSVRLAVYEQYF

D gene: TRBD1
J gene: TRBJ2-1
clone size: few
V gene: TRBV10-1
CDR3 DNA: TGCGCCAGCAGTGGGGGACAGGTTGCCTACAATGAGCAGTTCTTC
CDR3 protein: CASSGGQVAYNEQFF

D gene: NA
J gene: TRBJ1-2
clone size: few
V gene: TRBV29-1
CDR3 DNA: TGCAGCGTTGCCAAGGACAGCTATGGCTACACCTTC
CDR3 protein: CSVAKDSYGYTF

D gene: NA
J gene: TRBJ1-2
clone size: NA
V gene: TRBV12-3/TRBV12-4
CDR3 DNA: TGTGCCAGCAGCTGGGACGGGTACTATGGCTACACCTTC
CDR3 protein: CASSWDGYYGYTF

D gene: NA
J gene: TRBJ2-6
clone size: few
V gene: TRBV7-9
CDR3 DNA: TGTGCCAGCAGCTTTCTCTCGGGGGTCAACGTCCTGACTTTC
CDR3 protein: CASSFLSGVNVLTF

D gene: NA
J gene: TRBJ2-7
clone size: many
V gene: TRBV9
CDR3 DNA: TGTGCCAGCAGCGTAGACGGGACGGACTCCTACGAGCAGTACTTC
CDR3 protein: CASSVDGTDSYEQYF

D gene: NA
J gene: TRBJ1-1
clone size: once
V gene: TRBV27
CDR3 DNA: TGTGCCAGCGGTCCTCTGGCAGGGAAGGGGAACACTGAAGCTTTCTTT
CDR3 protein: CASGPLAGKGNTEAFF

D gene: NA
J gene: TRBJ2-7
clone size: NA
V gene: TRBV7-2
CDR3 DNA: TGTGCCAGCAGCTTTGAAGGACTCTCGACCTACGAGCAGTACTTC
CDR3 protein: CASSFEGLSTYEQYF

D gene: NA
J gene: TRBJ2-5
clone size: many
V gene: TRBV7-2
CDR3 DNA: TGTGCCAGCAGCCCCCGTCGGGAGACCCAGTACTTC
CDR3 protein: CASSPRRETQYF

D gene: NA
J gene: TRBJ1-1
clone size: NA
V gene: TRBV4-3
CDR3 DNA: TGCGCCAGCAGCCACCAGACGGGAGGGTATGAAGCTTTCTTT
CDR3 protein: CASSHQTGGYEAFF

D gene: TRBD1
J gene: TRBJ2-7
clone size: NA
V gene: TRBV5-5
CDR3 DNA: TGTGCCAGCAGCGCCGGGACAGGGTTGGGAGTCTACGAGCAGTACTTC
CDR3 protein: CASSAGTGLGVYEQYF

D gene: NA
J gene: TRBJ1-5
clone size: NA
V gene: TRBV7-9
CDR3 DNA: TGTGCCAGCAGCTTAGAGGGACAAAAGCAGCCCCAGCATTTT
CDR3 protein: CASSLEGQKQPQHF

D gene: TRBD2
J gene: TRBJ2-1
clone size: NA
V gene: TRBV12-3/TRBV12-4
CDR3 DNA: TGTGCCAGCAGTCTACAGACTAGCGACATAGGGGGTGAGCAGTTCTTC
CDR3 protein: CASSLQTSDIGGEQFF

D gene: NA
J gene: TRBJ1-4
clone size: NA
V gene: TRBV2
CDR3 DNA: TGTGCCAGCAAGAGAGCCGACTTTGAAAAACTGTTTTTT
CDR3 protein: CASKRADFEKLFF

D gene: TRBD2
J gene: TRBJ2-4
clone size: NA
V gene: TRBV9
CDR3 DNA: TGTGCCAGCAGCGGGCTAGCGGGAGGGGGCAACATTCAGTACTTC
CDR3 protein: CASSGLAGGGNIQYF

D gene: NA
J gene: TRBJ2-1
clone size: few
V gene: TRBV29-1
CDR3 DNA: TGCAGCGTCCGAAACCGACAGGACTCCTACAATGAGCAGTTCTTC
CDR3 protein: CSVRNRQDSYNEQFF

D gene: NA
J gene: TRBJ2-1
clone size: NA
V gene: TRBV11-2
CDR3 DNA: TGTACCAGCAGCCAGGGGGGGTTAGCCTGCAATGAGCAGTTCTTC
CDR3 protein: CTSSQGGLACNEQFF

D gene: TRBD1
J gene: TRBJ1-2
clone size: few
V gene: TRBV5-1
CDR3 DNA: TGCGCCAGCCGTTTGCAAACGGGACAGAACTATGGCTACACCTTC
CDR3 protein: CASRLQTGQNYGYTF

D gene: NA
J gene: TRBJ2-2
clone size: NA
V gene: TRBV24-1
CDR3 DNA: TGTGCCACCAGTGATCAAGGGGTCTTGGGAAACACCGGGGAGCTGTTTTTT
CDR3 protein: CATSDQGVLGNTGELFF

D gene: TRBD1
J gene: TRBJ1-6
clone size: few
V gene: TRBV7-8
CDR3 DNA: TGTGCCAGCAGCCCTAAGGGGACAGGGGTTGGGCCCCTCCACTTT
CDR3 protein: CASSPKGTGVGPLHF

D gene: TRBD1
J gene: TRBJ2-7
clone size: few
V gene: TRBV6-1
CDR3 DNA: TGTGCCAGCAGTGAACCGGGACAGGGGACCTACGAGCAGTACTTC
CDR3 protein: CASSEPGQGTYEQYF

D gene: TRBD1
J gene: TRBJ1-2
clone size: NA
V gene: TRBV15
CDR3 DNA: TGTGCCACCAGCAGAGGCGGGACAGCTAACTATGGCTACACCTTC
CDR3 protein: CATSRGGTANYGYTF

D gene: NA
J gene: TRBJ1-5
clone size: NA
V gene: TRBV20-1
CDR3 DNA: TGCAGTGCTAGGACCCGGGACAATCAGCCCCAGCATTTT
CDR3 protein: CSARTRDNQPQHF

D gene: TRBD1
J gene: TRBJ1-6
clone size: once
V gene: TRBV20-1
CDR3 DNA: TGCAGTGCTAGAGATCTAAAGGACAGGGACAATTCACCCCTCCACTTT
CDR3 protein: CSARDLKDRDNSPLHF

D gene: NA
J gene: TRBJ2-1
clone size: NA
V gene: TRBV5-1
CDR3 DNA: TGCGCCAGCAGCTTGGCCTTCTCACTTGGCCAGGATGAGCAGTTCTTC
CDR3 protein: CASSLAFSLGQDEQFF

D gene: NA
J gene: TRBJ1-1
clone size: once
V gene: TRBV27
CDR3 DNA: NA
CDR3 protein: CASSRYDTSYNEQFFGPGTEAFF

D gene: NA
J gene: TRBJ1-2
clone size: NA
V gene: TRBV29-1
CDR3 DNA: TGCAGCGTTGAAATAACAGGATCTAACTATGGCTACACCTTC
CDR3 protein: CSVEITGSNYGYTF

D gene: TRBD2
J gene: TRBJ2-7
clone size: NA
V gene: TRBV2
CDR3 DNA: TGTGCCAGCAAGGGAGGGTTCTACGAGCAGTACTTC
CDR3 protein: CASKGGFYEQYF

D gene: TRBD1
J gene: TRBJ2-7
clone size: NA
V gene: TRBV15
CDR3 DNA: TGTGCCACCAGCAGAGATGGGACAGCGATTTACGAGCAGTACTTC
CDR3 protein: CATSRDGTAIYEQYF